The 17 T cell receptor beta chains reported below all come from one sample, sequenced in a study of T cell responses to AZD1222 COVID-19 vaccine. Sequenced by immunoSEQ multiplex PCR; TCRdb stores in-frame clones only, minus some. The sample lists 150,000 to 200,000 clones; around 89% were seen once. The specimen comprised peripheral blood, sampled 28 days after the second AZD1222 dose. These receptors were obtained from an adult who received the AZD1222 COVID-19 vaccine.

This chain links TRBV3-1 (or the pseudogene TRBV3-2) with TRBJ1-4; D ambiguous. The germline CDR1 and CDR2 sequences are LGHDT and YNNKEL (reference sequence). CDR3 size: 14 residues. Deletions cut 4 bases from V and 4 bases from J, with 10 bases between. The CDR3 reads CASSLGDYNEKLFF. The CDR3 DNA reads TGTGCCAGCAGCCTCGGTGATTATAATGAAAAACTGTTTTTT.

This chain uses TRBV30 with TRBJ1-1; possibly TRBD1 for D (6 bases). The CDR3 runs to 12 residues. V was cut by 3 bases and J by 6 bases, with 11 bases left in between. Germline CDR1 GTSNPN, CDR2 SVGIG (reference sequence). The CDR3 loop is CAWSPRGAEAFF. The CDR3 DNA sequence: TGTGCCTGGAGCCCCAGGGGTGCTGAAGCTTTCTTT. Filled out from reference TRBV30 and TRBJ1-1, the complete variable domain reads SQTIHQWPATLVQPVGSPLSLECTVEGTSNPNLYWYRQAAGRGLQLLFYSVGIGQISSEVPQNLSASRPQDRQFILSSKKLLLSDSGFYLCAWSPRGAEAFFGQGTRLTVV.

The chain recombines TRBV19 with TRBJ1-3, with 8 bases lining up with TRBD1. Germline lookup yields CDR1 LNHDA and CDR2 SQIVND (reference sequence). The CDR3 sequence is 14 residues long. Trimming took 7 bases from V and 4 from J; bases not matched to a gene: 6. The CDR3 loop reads CASISTGEGNTIYF. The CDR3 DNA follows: TGTGCCAGTATTTCGACAGGGGAAGGAAACACCATATATTTT.

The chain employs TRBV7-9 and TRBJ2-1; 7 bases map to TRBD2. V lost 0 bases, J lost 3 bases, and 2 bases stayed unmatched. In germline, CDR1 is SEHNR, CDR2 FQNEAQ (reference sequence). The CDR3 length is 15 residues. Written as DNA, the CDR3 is TGTGCCAGCAGCTTAGCGCTAGCGGACTACAATGAGCAGTTCTTC. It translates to CASSLALADYNEQFF.

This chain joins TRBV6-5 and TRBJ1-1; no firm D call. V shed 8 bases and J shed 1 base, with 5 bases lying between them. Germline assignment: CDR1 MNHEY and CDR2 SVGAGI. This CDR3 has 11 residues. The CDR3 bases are TGTGCCAGCCATGAGAACACTGAAGCTTTCTTT. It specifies CASHENTEAFF.

The CDR3 nucleotides are TGTGCCAGCAGCCCATCCGGGGGAGACTATGGCTACACCTTC. Translated, it gives CASSPSGGDYGYTF. V and J are TRBV6-5 and TRBJ1-2, with D possibly matching TRBD1 (5 bases). V lost 6 bases and J 3 bases, leaving 14 bases between the germline ends. Germline CDR1 MNHEY, CDR2 SVGAGI. This CDR3 is 14 amino acids long.

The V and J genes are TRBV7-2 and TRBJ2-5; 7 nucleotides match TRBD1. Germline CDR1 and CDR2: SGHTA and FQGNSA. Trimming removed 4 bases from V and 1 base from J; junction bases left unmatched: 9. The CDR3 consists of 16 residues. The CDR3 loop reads CASSSLGTAIQETQYF. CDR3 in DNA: TGTGCCAGCAGCTCCCTGGGGACAGCGATCCAAGAGACCCAGTACTTC.

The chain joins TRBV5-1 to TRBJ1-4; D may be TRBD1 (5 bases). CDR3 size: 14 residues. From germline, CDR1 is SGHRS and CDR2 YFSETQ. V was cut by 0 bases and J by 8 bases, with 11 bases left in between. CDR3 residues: CASSLAGRDEKLFF. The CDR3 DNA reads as TGCGCCAGCAGCTTGGCGGGGAGGGACGAAAAACTGTTTTTT.

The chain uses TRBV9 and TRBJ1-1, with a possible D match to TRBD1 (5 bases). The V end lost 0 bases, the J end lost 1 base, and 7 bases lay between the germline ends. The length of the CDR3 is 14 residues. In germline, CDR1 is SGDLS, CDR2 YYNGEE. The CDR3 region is CASSVVGQNTEAFF. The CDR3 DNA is TGTGCCAGCAGCGTAGTAGGACAGAACACTGAAGCTTTCTTT.

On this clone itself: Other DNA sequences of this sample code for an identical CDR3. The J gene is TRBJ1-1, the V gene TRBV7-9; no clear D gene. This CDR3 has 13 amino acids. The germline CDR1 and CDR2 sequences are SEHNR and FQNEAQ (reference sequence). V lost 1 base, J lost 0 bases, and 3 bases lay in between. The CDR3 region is CASSLVVNTEAFF. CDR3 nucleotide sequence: TGTGCCAGCAGCTTAGTGGTGAACACTGAAGCTTTCTTT. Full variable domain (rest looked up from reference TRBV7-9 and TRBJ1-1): DTGVSQNPRHKITKRGQNVTFRCDPISEHNRLYWYRQTLGQGPEFLTYFQNEAQLEKSRLLSDRFSAERPKGSFSTLEIQRTEQGDSAMYLCASSLVVNTEAFFGQGTRLTVV.

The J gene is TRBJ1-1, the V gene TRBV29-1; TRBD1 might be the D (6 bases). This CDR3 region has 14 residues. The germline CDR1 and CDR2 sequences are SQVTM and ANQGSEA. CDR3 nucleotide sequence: TGCACTACGGCAGGGGCGAAGAGGAACACTGAAGCTTTCTTT. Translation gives CTTAGAKRNTEAFF.

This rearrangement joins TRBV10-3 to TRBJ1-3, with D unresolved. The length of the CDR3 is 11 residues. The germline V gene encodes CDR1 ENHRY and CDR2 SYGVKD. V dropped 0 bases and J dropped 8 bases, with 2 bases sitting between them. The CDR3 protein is CAISESDTIYF. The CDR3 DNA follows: TGTGCCATCAGTGAGTCGGACACCATATATTTT.

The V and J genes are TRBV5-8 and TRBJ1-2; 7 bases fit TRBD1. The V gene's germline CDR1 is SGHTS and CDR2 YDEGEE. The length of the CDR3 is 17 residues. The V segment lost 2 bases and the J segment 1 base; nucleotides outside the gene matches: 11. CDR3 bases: TGTGCCAGCAGCTTCGACAGGGCTGGGGTTGGTAACTATGGCTACACCTTC. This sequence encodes CASSFDRAGVGNYGYTF.

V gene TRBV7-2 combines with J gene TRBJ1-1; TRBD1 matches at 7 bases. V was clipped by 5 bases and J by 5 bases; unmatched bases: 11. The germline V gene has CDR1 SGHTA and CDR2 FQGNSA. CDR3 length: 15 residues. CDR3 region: CASSPGDSTNTEAFF. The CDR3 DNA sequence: TGTGCCAGCAGCCCGGGGGACAGTACAAATACTGAAGCTTTCTTT.

The CDR3 sequence is CASSEGVGNSGDTQYF. The CDR3 DNA sequence: TGTGCCAGCAGTGAAGGTGTGGGTAACTCTGGAGATACGCAGTATTTT. The rearrangement links TRBV6-1 to TRBJ2-3; D uncertain. The germline V and J ends were trimmed by 1 base and 5 bases, with 16 bases remaining between them. CDR1 is MNHNS and CDR2 is SASEGT in the germline V gene. The CDR3 totals 16 residues.

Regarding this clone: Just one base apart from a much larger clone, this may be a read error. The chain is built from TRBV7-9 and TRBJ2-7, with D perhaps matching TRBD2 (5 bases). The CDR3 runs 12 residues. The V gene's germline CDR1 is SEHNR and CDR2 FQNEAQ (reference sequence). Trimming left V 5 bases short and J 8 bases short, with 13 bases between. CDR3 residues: CASSPLSGKQYF. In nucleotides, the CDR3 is TGTGCCAGCAGCCCTTTAAGCGGCAAGCAGTACTTC. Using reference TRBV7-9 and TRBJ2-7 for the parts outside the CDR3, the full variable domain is DTGVSQNPRHKITKRGQNVTFRCDPISEHNRLYWYRQTLGQGPEFLTYFQNEAQLEKSRLLSDRFSAERPKGSFSTLEIQRTEQGDSAMYLCASSPLSGKQYFGPGTRLTVT.

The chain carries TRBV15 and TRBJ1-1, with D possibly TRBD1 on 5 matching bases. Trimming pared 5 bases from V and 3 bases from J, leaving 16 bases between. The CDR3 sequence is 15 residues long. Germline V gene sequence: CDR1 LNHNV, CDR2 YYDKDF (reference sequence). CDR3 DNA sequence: TGTGCCACCAGCCGCCCGGGACTTTCGGACACTGAAGCTTTCTTT. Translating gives CATSRPGLSDTEAFF.